This T cell receptor (beta chain) was sequenced during a study of blood T cell repertoires in COVID-19. Study-level information: COVID-19 samples from acute and convalescent phases originated in the United States, Italy and Spain. PBMCs, B-cell-depleted T cells, or T cells were the source of the cDNA or gDNA that made up the material.

In the original processing: Amplification of reference gene primers was used by the study to estimate nucleated cell counts. Method: immunoSEQ multiplex PCR; TCRdb's copy keeps in-frame clones and lacks some. V and J calls plus clone size are reproduced from that table; the DNA served to infer D and trimming. In the table there are about 59,000 clones, about 91% of which are singletons. V lost 5 bases to trimming and J lost 5 bases; unmatched junction nucleotides: 12. In germline, CDR1 is SGHTS, CDR2 YDEGEE. This CDR3 region has 15 residues. V gene TRBV5-8 combines with J gene TRBJ2-5; the match to TRBD2 covers 7 bases. The sample comprised peripheral blood. This clonotype originated in an elderly woman with active COVID-19. CDR3 protein: CASSPLPGGGETQYF. Written as DNA, the CDR3 is TGTGCCAGCAGTCCACTCCCGGGGGGTGGTGAGACCCAGTACTTC.